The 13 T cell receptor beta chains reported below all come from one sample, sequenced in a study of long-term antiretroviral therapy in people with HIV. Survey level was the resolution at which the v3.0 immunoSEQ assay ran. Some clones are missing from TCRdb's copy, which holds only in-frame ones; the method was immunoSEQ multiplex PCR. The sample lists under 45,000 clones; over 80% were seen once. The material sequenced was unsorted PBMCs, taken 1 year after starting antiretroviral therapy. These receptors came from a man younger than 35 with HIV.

CDR3 amino acids: CASSHGNSNQPQHF. In nucleotides, the CDR3 is TGTGCCAGCAGCCACGGTAATAGCAATCAGCCCCAGCATTTT. V usage is TRBV13 and J usage is TRBJ1-5; D uncertain. The CDR3 length is 14 residues. V shed 5 bases and J shed 0 bases, with 8 bases lying between them. Germline V gene lookup returns CDR1 PRHDT and CDR2 FYEKMQ (reference sequence). The whole variable domain, filled in from reference TRBV13 and TRBJ1-5, reads AAGVIQSPRHLIKEKRETATLKCYPIPRHDTVYWYQQGPGQDPQFLISFYEKMQSDKGSIPDRFSAQQFSDYHSELNMSSLELGDSALYFCASSHGNSNQPQHFGDGTRLSIL.

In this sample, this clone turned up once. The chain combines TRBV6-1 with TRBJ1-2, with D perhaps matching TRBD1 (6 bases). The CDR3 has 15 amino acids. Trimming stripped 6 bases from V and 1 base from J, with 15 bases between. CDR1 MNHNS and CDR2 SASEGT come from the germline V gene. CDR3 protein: CASRQGLGDNYGYTF. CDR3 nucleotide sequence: TGTGCCAGCAGACAGGGATTGGGGGATAACTATGGCTACACCTTC.

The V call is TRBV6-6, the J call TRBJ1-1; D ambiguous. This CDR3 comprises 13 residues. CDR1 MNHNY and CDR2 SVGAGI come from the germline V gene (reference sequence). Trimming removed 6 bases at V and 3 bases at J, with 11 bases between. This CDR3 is CASRPRVHTEAFF. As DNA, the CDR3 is TGTGCCAGCAGACCACGGGTGCACACTGAAGCTTTCTTT.

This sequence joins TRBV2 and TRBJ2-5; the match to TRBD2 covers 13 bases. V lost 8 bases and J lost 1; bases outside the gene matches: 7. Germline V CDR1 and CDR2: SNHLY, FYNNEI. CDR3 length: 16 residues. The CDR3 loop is CASGLAGEGAQETQYF. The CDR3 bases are TGTGCCAGCGGACTAGCGGGGGAAGGGGCCCAAGAGACCCAGTACTTC.

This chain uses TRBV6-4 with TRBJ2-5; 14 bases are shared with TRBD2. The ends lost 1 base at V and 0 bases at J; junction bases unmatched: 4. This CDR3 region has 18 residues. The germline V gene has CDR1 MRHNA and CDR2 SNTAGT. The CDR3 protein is CASSDYGTSGGYQETQYF. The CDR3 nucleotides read TGTGCCAGCAGTGACTATGGGACTAGCGGGGGATACCAAGAGACCCAGTACTTC.

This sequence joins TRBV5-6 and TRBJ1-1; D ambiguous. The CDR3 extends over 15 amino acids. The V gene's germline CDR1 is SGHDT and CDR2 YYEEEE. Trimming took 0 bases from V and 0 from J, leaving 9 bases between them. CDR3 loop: CASSLAGRLNTEAFF. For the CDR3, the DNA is TGTGCCAGCAGCTTGGCCGGCAGATTGAACACTGAAGCTTTCTTT. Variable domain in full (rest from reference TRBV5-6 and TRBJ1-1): DAGVTQSPTHLIKTRGQQVTLRCSPKSGHDTVSWYQQALGQGPQFIFQYYEEEERQRGNFPDRFSGHQFPNYSSELNVNALLLGDSALYLCASSLAGRLNTEAFFGQGTRLTVV.

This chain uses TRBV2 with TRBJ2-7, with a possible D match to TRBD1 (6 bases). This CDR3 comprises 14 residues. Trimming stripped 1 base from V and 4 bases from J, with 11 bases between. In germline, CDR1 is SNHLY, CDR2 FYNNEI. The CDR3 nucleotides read TGTGCCAGCAGTGAAGACAGGGACGGTTACGAGCAGTACTTC. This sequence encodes CASSEDRDGYEQYF.

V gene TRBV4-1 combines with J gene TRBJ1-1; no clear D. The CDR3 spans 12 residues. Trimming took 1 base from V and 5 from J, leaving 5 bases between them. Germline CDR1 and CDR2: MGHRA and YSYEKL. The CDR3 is CASSQGRTEAFF. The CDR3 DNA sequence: TGCGCCAGCAGCCAAGGGAGGACTGAAGCTTTCTTT.

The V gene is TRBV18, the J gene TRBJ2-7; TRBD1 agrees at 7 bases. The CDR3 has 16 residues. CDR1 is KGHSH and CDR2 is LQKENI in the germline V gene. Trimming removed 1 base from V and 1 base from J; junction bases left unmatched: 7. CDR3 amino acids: CASSPLEPTGSYEQYF. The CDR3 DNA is TGTGCCAGCTCACCACTGGAACCGACAGGGTCCTACGAGCAGTACTTC.

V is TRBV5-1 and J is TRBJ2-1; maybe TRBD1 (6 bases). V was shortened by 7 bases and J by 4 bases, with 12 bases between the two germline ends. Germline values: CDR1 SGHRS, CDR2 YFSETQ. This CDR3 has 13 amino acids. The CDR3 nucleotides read TGCGCCAGCTCAAGCACAGGGTACAATGAGCAGTTCTTC. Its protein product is CASSSTGYNEQFF.

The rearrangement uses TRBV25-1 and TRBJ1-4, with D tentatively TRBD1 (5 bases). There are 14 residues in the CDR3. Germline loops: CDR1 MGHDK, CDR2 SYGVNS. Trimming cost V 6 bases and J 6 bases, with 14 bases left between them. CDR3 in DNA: TGTGCCAGCAGCCGGGCGGGGGACGATGAAAAACTGTTTTTT. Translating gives CASSRAGDDEKLFF. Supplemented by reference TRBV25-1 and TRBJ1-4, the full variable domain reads EADIYQTPRYLVIGTGKKITLECSQTMGHDKMYWYQQDPGMELHLIHYSYGVNSTEKGDLSSESTVSRIRTEHFPLTLESARPSHTSQYLCASSRAGDDEKLFFGSGTQLSVL.

In nucleotides, the CDR3 is TGTGCCAGCAGCGGCCGCGGGAACAACAATGAGCAGTTCTTC. Translating gives CASSGRGNNNEQFF. The J gene is TRBJ2-1, the V gene TRBV9; a possible D gene is TRBD2 (6 bases). The ends were cut back, 3 bases at V and 5 bases at J, with 12 bases in the middle. The CDR3 loop spans 14 amino acids. CDR1 is SGDLS, CDR2 YYNGEE, per germline.

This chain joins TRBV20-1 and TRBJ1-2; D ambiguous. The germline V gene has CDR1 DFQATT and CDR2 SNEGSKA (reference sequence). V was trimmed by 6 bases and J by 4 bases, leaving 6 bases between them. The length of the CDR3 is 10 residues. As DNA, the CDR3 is TGCAGTGCGGGCCTCTATGGCTACACCTTC. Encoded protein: CSAGLYGYTF.